This is a list of T cell receptor beta chains from one sample in a study of T-cell memory formation after mild COVID-19. MiXCR, applied by TCRdb to the 5' RACE reads, yields one record per CDR3 protein. In the table there are about 150,000 distinct CDR3 sequences, about 14% of which are singletons. Sequenced: PBMCs or a T cell subset sorted from them (not recorded which). The receptor source for this set is an adult woman who had mild COVID-19 (a few samples of this study predate the infection). Cell type and time point are not known. The CDR3 runs from the conserved cysteine through the conserved F or W. A D gene is named only where the DNA matches it firmly. Size values are once, few and many counts, or a class for expanded clones, and some rows have none.

size: NA; V: TRBV7-2; D: NA; J: TRBJ2-7; CDR3: CASSPASTYEQYF; DNA: TGTGCCAGCAGCCCGGCCTCAACCTACGAGCAGTACTTC
size: NA; V: TRBV3-1; D: NA; J: TRBJ2-3; CDR3: CASSPYWRDTTDTQYF; DNA: TGTGCCAGCAGTCCGTATTGGCGGGACACCACAGATACGCAGTATTTT
size: many; V: TRBV27; D: NA; J: TRBJ2-5; CDR3: CASSFGGALVETQYF; DNA: TGTGCCAGCAGTTTTGGGGGGGCGCTGGTAGAGACCCAGTACTTC
size: NA; V: TRBV9; D: NA; J: TRBJ1-2; CDR3: CASSAEGDKTYGYTF; DNA: TGTGCCAGCAGCGCAGAGGGGGACAAGACCTATGGCTACACCTTC
size: NA; V: TRBV18; D: NA; J: TRBJ1-5; CDR3: CASSSTGSNQPQHF; DNA: TGTGCCAGCTCATCGACAGGTTCCAATCAGCCCCAGCATTTT
size: NA; V: TRBV2; D: NA; J: TRBJ1-5; CDR3: CASSATEGRNQPQHF; DNA: TGTGCCAGCAGCGCGACAGAGGGACGCAATCAGCCCCAGCATTTT
size: NA; V: TRBV12-3/TRBV12-4; D: TRBD1; J: TRBJ1-1; CDR3: CASSQQGLNTEAFF; DNA: TGTGCCAGCAGCCAACAGGGGTTGAACACTGAAGCTTTCTTT
size: NA; V: TRBV7-9; D: TRBD2; J: TRBJ2-7; CDR3: CASSWTSGRGEQYF; DNA: TGTGCCAGCAGCTGGACTAGCGGGAGAGGTGAGCAGTACTTC
size: NA; V: TRBV6-2/TRBV6-3; D: TRBD2; J: TRBJ2-3; CDR3: CASSYSAFGRLTDTQYF; DNA: TGTGCCAGCAGTTACTCCGCCTTCGGGAGGCTCACAGATACGCAGTATTTT
size: few; V: TRBV5-1; D: TRBD1; J: TRBJ1-2; CDR3: CASSLDGTGSNYGYTF; DNA: TGCGCCAGCAGCTTGGACGGGACAGGGTCTAACTATGGCTACACCTTC
size: few; V: TRBV6-6; D: NA; J: TRBJ2-3; CDR3: CASSYSRGIGDTQYF; DNA: TGTGCCAGCAGTTACTCGAGGGGGATAGGGGATACGCAGTATTTT
size: few; V: TRBV19; D: NA; J: TRBJ1-5; CDR3: CASSVTSNQPQHF; DNA: TGTGCCAGTAGTGTCACTAGCAATCAGCCCCAGCATTTT
size: NA; V: TRBV18; D: TRBD1; J: TRBJ2-7; CDR3: CASSPGTGGNEQYF; DNA: TGTGCCAGCTCCCCCGGGACAGGGGGTAACGAGCAGTACTTC
size: few; V: TRBV19; D: NA; J: TRBJ2-3; CDR3: CASSMTRTDTQYF; DNA: TGTGCCAGTAGTATGACTCGCACAGATACGCAGTATTTT
size: NA; V: TRBV7-9; D: TRBD1; J: TRBJ2-7; CDR3: CASSRAGDSSSYEQYF; DNA: TGTGCCAGCAGCCGAGCCGGGGACAGCAGCTCCTACGAGCAGTACTTC